The 14 T cell receptor beta chains listed next were all sequenced from one sample in a study of beta chain features in type 1 diabetes. Points from the study as a whole: Shorter TCRB CDR3s, moderately but significantly so, were found in Type 1 diabetes patients in all four CD4+ subsets.

Expressed TCRB transcripts were sequenced because the entire RNA isolate underwent reverse transcription. Clones were sequenced by immunoSEQ multiplex PCR, and TCRdb holds only the in-frame ones, with some missing. Of 250,000 to 350,000 clones detected, more than 13% appear once; the ten largest clones hold around 0.016%. Their antigens are not known. The sequenced material came from naive CD4+ T cells from blood. These receptors were collected from a man aged 30 to 39 with type 1 diabetes.

The chain carries TRBV2 and TRBJ2-2; 8 bases fit TRBD2. The V segment lost 6 bases and the J segment 4 bases; nucleotides outside the gene matches: 10. The CDR3 spans 16 residues. Germline CDR1 reads SNHLY; CDR2 reads FYNNEI. This CDR3 is CASSPFGGRRTGELFF. CDR3 DNA: TGTGCCAGCAGCCCTTTTGGCGGGAGGCGCACCGGGGAGCTGTTTTTT. The whole variable domain, remainder taken from reference TRBV2 and TRBJ2-2, is EPEVTQTPSHQVTQMGQEVILRCVPISNHLYFYWYRQILGQKVEFLVSFYNNEISEKSEIFDDQFSVERPDGSNFTLKIRSTKLEDSAMYFCASSPFGGRRTGELFFGEGSRLTVL.

The chain recombines TRBV7-3 with TRBJ1-1, with D perhaps matching TRBD1 (5 bases). The germline V and J ends were trimmed by 5 bases and 5 bases, with 15 bases remaining between them. The CDR3 covers 14 residues. Germline V gene sequence: CDR1 SGHTA, CDR2 FQGTGA. The CDR3 region is CASSPGTGETEAFF. For the CDR3, the DNA is TGTGCCAGCAGCCCAGGGACGGGGGAAACTGAAGCTTTCTTT.

In this sample, this clone turned up a few times. The chain joins TRBV28 to TRBJ2-7; 10 bases are a match to TRBD1. The CDR3 is 15 amino acids. J was trimmed by 5 bases and V by 5 bases; bases with no gene match: 9. Germline V lookup: CDR1 MDHEN, CDR2 SYDVKM. DNA of the CDR3: TGTGCCAGCAGTACCTCCGGGACAGGGGCCCACGAGCAGTACTTC. Protein sequence: CASSTSGTGAHEQYF.

This clone appeared a few times. V usage is TRBV15 and J usage is TRBJ1-5; the D gene is possibly TRBD1 (6 bases). Germline CDR1 and CDR2: LNHNV and YYDKDF (reference sequence). The CDR3 totals 15 residues. V lost 0 bases to trimming and J lost 4 bases, with 10 bases between them. The CDR3 reads CATSRDPGDNQPQHF. In DNA, the CDR3 is TGTGCCACCAGCAGAGATCCAGGGGATAATCAGCCCCAGCATTTT.

V and J are TRBV18 and TRBJ1-5, with D tentatively TRBD1 (5 bases). Germline V gene lookup returns CDR1 KGHSH and CDR2 LQKENI. The CDR3 totals 16 residues. Trimming removed 2 bases at V and 2 bases at J, with 13 bases between. CDR3 sequence reads: CASSPTGRGGNQPQHF. CDR3 in DNA: TGTGCCAGCTCACCAACGGGGCGCGGGGGCAATCAGCCCCAGCATTTT. Full variable domain (remainder filled in from reference TRBV18 and TRBJ1-5): NAGVMQNPRHLVRRRGQEARLRCSPMKGHSHVYWYRQLPEEGLKFMVYLQKENIIDESGMPKERFSAEFPKEGPSILRIQQVVRGDSAAYFCASSPTGRGGNQPQHFGDGTRLSIL.

This chain links TRBV18 with TRBJ2-6, with 9 nucleotides matching TRBD1. The CDR3 is 15 amino acids. Germline CDR1 KGHSH, CDR2 LQKENI. Losses at the gene ends were 8 bases for V and 4 bases for J; bases not matched to a gene: 6. The CDR3 nucleotides are TGTGCCAGCCGGGACAGGGCAGCCGGGGCCAACGTCCTGACTTTC. It codes for CASRDRAAGANVLTF.

This clone was counted between two and nine times. J is TRBJ2-1 and V is TRBV11-2; TRBD2 matches at 7 bases. This CDR3 region has 14 residues. With V trimmed by 5 bases and J by 6 bases, 7 bases remained unmatched. Germline CDR1 SGHAT, CDR2 FQNNGV. CDR3 DNA sequence: TGTGCCAGCAGCCTCGGACTAGTGGGCAATGAGCAGTTCTTC. Translation gives CASSLGLVGNEQFF.

This chain's CDR3 is CASSSPGQGNNEQFF. The CDR3 DNA reads as TGTGCCAGCAGTTCTCCGGGACAGGGGAACAATGAGCAGTTCTTC. The rearrangement joins TRBV28 to TRBJ2-1; 10 bases match TRBD1. J gave up 5 bases and V 4 bases, and 5 bases lay outside the gene matches. The CDR3 covers 15 residues. Germline V gives CDR1 MDHEN, CDR2 SYDVKM.

In its sample, this clone was seen a few times. The chain is built from TRBV5-4 and TRBJ1-2; 9 bases map to TRBD1. This CDR3 has 15 amino acids. The V gene's germline CDR1 is SGHNT and CDR2 YYREEE (reference sequence). Germline trimming cut 7 bases from V and 2 bases from J; bases unmatched to any gene: 9. This chain's CDR3 is CASGRPGQGNYGYTF. The DNA for the CDR3 is TGTGCCAGCGGCCGACCGGGACAGGGAAACTATGGCTACACCTTC. The full variable domain, in which reference TRBV5-4 and TRBJ1-2 provide the parts outside the CDR3, is ETGVTQSPTHLIKTRGQQVTLRCSSQSGHNTVSWYQQALGQGPQFIFQYYREEENGRGNFPPRFSGLQFPNYSSELNVNALELDDSALYLCASGRPGQGNYGYTFGSGTRLTVV.

This chain joins TRBV30 and TRBJ2-3; D ambiguous. V gave up 1 base and J gave up 6 bases, with 11 bases separating them. Germline V gene data show CDR1 as GTSNPN and CDR2 as SVGIG (reference sequence). CDR3 size: 13 residues. In nucleotides, the CDR3 is TGTGCCTGGAGTGCGACTTCGACGGATACGCAGTATTTT. Its protein is CAWSATSTDTQYF.

This clone was detected only once. This chain connects TRBV7-6 to TRBJ2-3; 8 positions match TRBD2. V lost 1 base to trimming and J lost 1 base; unmatched junction nucleotides: 10. Germline lookup yields CDR1 SGHVS and CDR2 FNYEAQ. The CDR3 spans 18 residues. CDR3 region: CASSLVGEAGERTDTQYF. In DNA form, the CDR3 reads TGTGCCAGCAGCTTAGTTGGGGAAGCGGGAGAGCGCACAGATACGCAGTATTTT.

This clone appeared a few times. This chain joins TRBV9 and TRBJ2-1, with 7 nucleotides matching TRBD2. Germline CDR1 SGDLS, CDR2 YYNGEE. With 3 bases clipped from V and 4 bases from J, the junction kept 10 bases outside the gene matches. CDR3 size: 16 residues. CDR3 amino acids: CASSGPSGGRYNEQFF. CDR3 nucleotide sequence: TGTGCCAGCAGCGGGCCCTCCGGGGGGAGATACAATGAGCAGTTCTTC. The full variable domain, with the rest looked up from reference TRBV9 and TRBJ2-1, is DSGVTQTPKHLITATGQRVTLRCSPRSGDLSVYWYQQSLDQGLQFLIQYYNGEERAKGNILERFSAQQFPDLHSELNLSSLELGDSALYFCASSGPSGGRYNEQFFGPGTRLTVL.

The gene calls are TRBV6-6 and TRBJ2-7; TRBD1 is a possible D gene (6 bases). In germline, CDR1 is MNHNY, CDR2 SVGAGI (reference sequence). Trimming took off 6 bases at V and 6 bases at J, with 21 bases between the two ends. CDR3 length: 15 amino acids. The CDR3 coding sequence is TGTGCCAGCAGATCCGACAGGTACCCTTCCGGCGAGCAGTACTTC. Encoded protein: CASRSDRYPSGEQYF.

The V and J genes are TRBV18 and TRBJ1-2; D is ambiguous. The CDR3 is 13 residues long. CDR1 is KGHSH and CDR2 is LQKENI in the germline V gene. Trimming cost V 3 bases and J 2 bases, with 7 bases left between them. CDR3 loop: CASSPAGNYGYTF. Written as DNA, the CDR3 is TGTGCCAGCTCACCTGCGGGGAACTATGGCTACACCTTC.